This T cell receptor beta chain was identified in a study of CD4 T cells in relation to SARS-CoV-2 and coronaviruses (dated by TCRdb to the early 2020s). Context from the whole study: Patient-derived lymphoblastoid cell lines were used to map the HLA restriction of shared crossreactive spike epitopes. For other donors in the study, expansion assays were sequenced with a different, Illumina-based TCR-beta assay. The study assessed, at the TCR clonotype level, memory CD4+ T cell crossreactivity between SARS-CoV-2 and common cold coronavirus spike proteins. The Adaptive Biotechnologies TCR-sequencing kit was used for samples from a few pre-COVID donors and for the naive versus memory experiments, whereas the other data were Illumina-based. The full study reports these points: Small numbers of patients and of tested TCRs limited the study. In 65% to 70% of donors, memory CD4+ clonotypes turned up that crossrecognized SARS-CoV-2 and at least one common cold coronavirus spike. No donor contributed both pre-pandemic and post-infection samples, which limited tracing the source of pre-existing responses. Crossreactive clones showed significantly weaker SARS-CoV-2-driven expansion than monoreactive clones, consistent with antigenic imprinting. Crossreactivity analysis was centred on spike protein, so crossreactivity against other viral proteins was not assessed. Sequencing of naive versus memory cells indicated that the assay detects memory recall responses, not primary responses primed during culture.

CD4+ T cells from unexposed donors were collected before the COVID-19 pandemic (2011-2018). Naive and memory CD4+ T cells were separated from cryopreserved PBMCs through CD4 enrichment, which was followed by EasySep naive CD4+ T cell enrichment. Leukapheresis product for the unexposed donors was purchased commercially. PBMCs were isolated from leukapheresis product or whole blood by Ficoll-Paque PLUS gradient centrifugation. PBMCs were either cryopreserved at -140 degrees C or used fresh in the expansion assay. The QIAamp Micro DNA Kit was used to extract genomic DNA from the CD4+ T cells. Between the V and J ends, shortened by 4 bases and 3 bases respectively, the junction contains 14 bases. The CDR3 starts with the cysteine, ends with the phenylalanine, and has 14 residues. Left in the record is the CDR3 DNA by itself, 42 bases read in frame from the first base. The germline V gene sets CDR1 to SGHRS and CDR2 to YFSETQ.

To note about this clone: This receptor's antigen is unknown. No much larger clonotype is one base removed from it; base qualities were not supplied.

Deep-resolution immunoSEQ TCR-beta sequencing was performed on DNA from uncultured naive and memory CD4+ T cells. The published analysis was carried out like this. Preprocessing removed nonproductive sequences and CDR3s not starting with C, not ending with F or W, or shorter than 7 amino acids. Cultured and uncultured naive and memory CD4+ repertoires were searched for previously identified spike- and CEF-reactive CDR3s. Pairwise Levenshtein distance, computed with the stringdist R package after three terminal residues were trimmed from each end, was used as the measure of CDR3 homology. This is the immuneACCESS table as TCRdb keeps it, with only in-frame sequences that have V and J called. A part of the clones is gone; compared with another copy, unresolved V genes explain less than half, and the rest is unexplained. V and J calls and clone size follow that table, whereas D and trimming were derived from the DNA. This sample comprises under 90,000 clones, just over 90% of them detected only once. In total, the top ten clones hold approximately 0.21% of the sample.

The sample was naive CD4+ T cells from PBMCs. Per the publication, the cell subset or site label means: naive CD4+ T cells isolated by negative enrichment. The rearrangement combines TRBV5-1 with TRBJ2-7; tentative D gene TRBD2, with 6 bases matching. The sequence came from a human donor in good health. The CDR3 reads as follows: CASSAGWGDYEQYF. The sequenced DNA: TGCGCCAGCAGCGCGGGATGGGGTGACTACGAGCAGTACTTC.